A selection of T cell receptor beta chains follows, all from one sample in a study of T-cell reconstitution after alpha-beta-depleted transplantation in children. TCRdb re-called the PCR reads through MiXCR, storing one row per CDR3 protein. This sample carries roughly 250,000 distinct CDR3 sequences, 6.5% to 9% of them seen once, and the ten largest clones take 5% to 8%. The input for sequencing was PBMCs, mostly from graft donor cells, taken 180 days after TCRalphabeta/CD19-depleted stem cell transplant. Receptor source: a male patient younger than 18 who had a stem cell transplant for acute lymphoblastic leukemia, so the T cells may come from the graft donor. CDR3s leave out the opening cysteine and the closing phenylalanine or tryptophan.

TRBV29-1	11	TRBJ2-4	SVQGAAKNIQY
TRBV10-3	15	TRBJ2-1	AISESLAGATYNEQF
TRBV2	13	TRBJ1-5	ASRRGGGSNQPQH
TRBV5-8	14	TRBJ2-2	ASSRRWQGKTGELF
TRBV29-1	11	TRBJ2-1	SVVQASYNEQF
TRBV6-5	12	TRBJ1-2	ASKQGGNYYGYT
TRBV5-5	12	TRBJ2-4	ASSWKVVKNIQY
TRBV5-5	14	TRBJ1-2	ASRTVVDRKGYGYT
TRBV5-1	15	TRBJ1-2	ASSAEIGAADNYGYT
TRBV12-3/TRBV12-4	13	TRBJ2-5	ASSLEQGARETQY
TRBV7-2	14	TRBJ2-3	ASSLKRVAGADTQY
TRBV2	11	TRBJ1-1	ASSPDRGPEAF
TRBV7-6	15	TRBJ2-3	ASSLRRQGLGPDTQY
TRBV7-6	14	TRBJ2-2	ASSLLAGVNTGELF
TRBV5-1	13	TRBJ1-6	ASSSRQGGNSPLH
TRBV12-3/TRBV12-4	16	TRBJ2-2	ASSSRPMTVAYTGELF
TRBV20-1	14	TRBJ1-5	SARDHGQGSNQPQH
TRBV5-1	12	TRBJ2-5	ASSPVGIQETQY
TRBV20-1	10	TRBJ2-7	SAIRSSYEQY
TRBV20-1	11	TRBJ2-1	SASSLADNEQF
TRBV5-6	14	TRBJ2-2	ASSPRGLYNTGELF
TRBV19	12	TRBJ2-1	ASSIPGQFNEQF
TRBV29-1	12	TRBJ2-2	SVAEQRNTGELF
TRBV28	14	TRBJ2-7	ASSPGGQGRNGEQY